The TCR beta chain described here comes from a study of T cell changes during pregnancy in multiple sclerosis. This clone was detected a few times. The germline V and J ends were trimmed by 4 bases and 5 bases, with 5 bases remaining between them. The CDR3 runs to 11 residues. Per the germline V gene, CDR1 is ENHRY and CDR2 is SYGVKD. The method was immunoSEQ multiplex PCR; TCRdb's version includes in-frame clones alone and lacks a portion of them. The sample records 40,000 or so clones, 70% to 90% being singletons. The material was CD8+ T cells from peripheral blood mononuclear cells, obtained in the first trimester of pregnancy. This clonotype originated in a female donor with multiple sclerosis, enrolled in a pregnancy study. This chain links TRBV10-3 with TRBJ1-1, with D unclear. CDR3 amino acids: CAISGGTEAFF. In nucleotides, the CDR3 is TGTGCCATCAGTGGCGGAACTGAAGCTTTCTTT.